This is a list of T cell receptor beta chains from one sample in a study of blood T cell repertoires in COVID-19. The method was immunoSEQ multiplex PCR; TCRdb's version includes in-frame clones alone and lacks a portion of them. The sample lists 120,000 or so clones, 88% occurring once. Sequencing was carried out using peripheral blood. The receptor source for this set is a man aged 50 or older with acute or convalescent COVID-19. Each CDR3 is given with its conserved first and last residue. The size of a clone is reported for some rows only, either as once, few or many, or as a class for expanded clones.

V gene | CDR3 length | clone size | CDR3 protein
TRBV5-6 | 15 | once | CASSFGDREADTQYF
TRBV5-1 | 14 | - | CASSLGGALYGYTF
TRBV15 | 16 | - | CATSRDIDRGNEKLFF
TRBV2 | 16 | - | CASTGGTGAGNSPLHF
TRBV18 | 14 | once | CASSPLQGTGELFF
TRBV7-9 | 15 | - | CASSMRQTSTDTQYF
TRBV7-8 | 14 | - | CASSLDRSNSPLHF
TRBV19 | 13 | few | CASSIEASTEAFF
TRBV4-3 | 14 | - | CASSQQQATNEQFF
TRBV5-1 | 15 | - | CASSLLQGALNEQFF
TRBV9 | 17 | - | CASSVTGAKIGQETQYF
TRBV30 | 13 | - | CAWSSTGNYGYTF
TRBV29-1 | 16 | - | CSVRTGGLISTGELFF
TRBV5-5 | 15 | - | CASSFNVGGDYEQYF
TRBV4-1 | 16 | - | CASSQEVAGGLGEQFF
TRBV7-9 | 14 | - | CASSSWGDQETQYF
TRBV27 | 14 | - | CASRSGNSNQPQHF
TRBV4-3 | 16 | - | CASSQDTAGSSYEQYF
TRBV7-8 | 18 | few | CASSSLGATGTSGYEQYF
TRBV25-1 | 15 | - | CASGGTGWTNQPQHF
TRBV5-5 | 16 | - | CASSLGQGGRNQPQHF
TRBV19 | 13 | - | CASAGGSQETQYF
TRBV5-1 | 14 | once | CASSSSGGWTEAFF
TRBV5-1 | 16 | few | CASRPGTGPSNQPQHF
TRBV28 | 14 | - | CASSQAGLYNEQFF
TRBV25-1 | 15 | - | CASSELGGRTSPLHF